The 28 T cell receptor beta chains below come from one sample, sequenced in a study of shared clonotypes between healthy human individuals. The protocol was immunoSEQ multiplex PCR, while the TCRdb copy is restricted to in-frame clones and leaves out a portion. The sample lists around 980,000 clones; 75% to 80% were seen once. The sample consisted of memory CD4+ T cells from PBMCs. Documented subset: CD45RA-negative fraction. All receptors come from a man younger than 35 in good health. Some clones in this sample may be carry-over from other donors' samples.

J is TRBJ1-1 and V is TRBV7-2; D is uncertain. Between the trimmed V and J ends, which lost 5 bases and 0 bases, there was a span of 13 bases. This CDR3 contains 15 residues. Germline V gives CDR1 SGHTA, CDR2 FQGNSA. CDR3 sequence reads: CASSMGPHMNTEAFF. CDR3 nucleotide sequence: TGTGCCAGCAGCATGGGTCCTCACATGAACACTGAAGCTTTCTTT. Supplemented by reference TRBV7-2 and TRBJ1-1, the full variable domain reads GAGVSQSPSNKVTEKGKDVELRCDPISGHTALYWYRQSLGQGLEFLIYFQGNSAPDKSGLPSDRFSAERTGGSVSTLTIQRTQQEDSAVYLCASSMGPHMNTEAFFGQGTRLTVV.

As for this clone: The sample holds other DNA sequences that translate to the same CDR3. The chain is built from TRBV11-2 and TRBJ2-3, with 10 bases that match TRBD2. Trimming took 5 bases from V and 6 from J; bases not matched to a gene: 5. From germline, CDR1 is SGHAT and CDR2 FQNNGV. This CDR3 contains 14 residues. CDR3 sequence (DNA): TGTGCCAGCAGCCTAGCGGGAGTTTCGGATACGCAGTATTTT. This codes for CASSLAGVSDTQYF.

This chain links TRBV6-5 with TRBJ1-5; D uncertain. This CDR3 region has 12 residues. From germline, CDR1 is MNHEY and CDR2 SVGAGI. The V gene lost 9 bases and the J gene lost 4 bases, with 10 bases spanning the gap. The CDR3 protein is CASSARNQPQHF. DNA for the CDR3: TGTGCCAGTTCAGCGCGAAATCAGCCCCAGCATTTT.

This chain connects TRBV6-1 to TRBJ2-7, with 8 bases aligning to TRBD1. V was clipped by 4 bases and J by 3 bases; unmatched bases: 8. The CDR3 sequence is 15 residues long. Looked up from germline, CDR1 is MNHNS and CDR2 is SASEGT. CDR3 nucleotides: TGTGCCAGCAGTGTCCGGCAGGGGGCTGTCTACGAGCAGTACTTC. Its protein is CASSVRQGAVYEQYF.

The chain uses TRBV28 and TRBJ2-7; 9 bases are shared with TRBD1. CDR1 MDHEN and CDR2 SYDVKM come from the germline V gene. The ends lost 5 bases at V and 0 bases at J; junction bases unmatched: 2. CDR3 length: 14 residues. CDR3 in amino acids: CASSPTGGSYEQYF. DNA of the CDR3: TGTGCCAGCAGTCCGACAGGGGGCTCCTACGAGCAGTACTTC.

The J gene is TRBJ2-1, the V gene TRBV12-2; TRBD2, the D gene given by the table, was not confirmed from the DNA. TRBV12-2 is tagged as a pseudogene. This CDR3 comprises 8 residues. The CDR3 is CASRLRFF. DNA for the CDR3: TGTGCAAGTCGCTTGAGGTTCTTC.

This chain connects TRBV10-2 to TRBJ2-7, with TRBD2 matching over 9 bases. The germline V gene has CDR1 WSHSY and CDR2 SAAADI. The CDR3 has 15 amino acids. V lost 4 bases to trimming and J lost 0 bases; unmatched junction nucleotides: 4. The chain's CDR3 is CASSGSGRSSYEQYF. DNA of the CDR3: TGCGCCAGCAGTGGGAGCGGGAGGAGCTCCTACGAGCAGTACTTC.

V and J are TRBV2 and TRBJ2-3; weak D call: TRBD2 (5 bases). The V gene lost 6 bases and the J gene lost 4 bases, with 14 bases spanning the gap. The length of the CDR3 is 14 residues. Germline values: CDR1 SNHLY, CDR2 FYNNEI. The CDR3 DNA reads as TGTGCCAGCAGCCGGGGATATGGTCCAGATACGCAGTATTTT. Translation gives CASSRGYGPDTQYF. Full variable domain (outside the CDR3, taken from reference TRBV2 and TRBJ2-3): EPEVTQTPSHQVTQMGQEVILRCVPISNHLYFYWYRQILGQKVEFLVSFYNNEISEKSEIFDDQFSVERPDGSNFTLKIRSTKLEDSAMYFCASSRGYGPDTQYFGPGTRLTVL.

Concerning this clone: With a far larger clone one base away, a read error is the likely cause. The V call is TRBV6-6, the J call TRBJ1-1, with a tentative D call TRBD1 (5 bases). This CDR3 has 14 amino acids. Looked up from germline, CDR1 is MNHNY and CDR2 is SVGAGI (reference sequence). V was cut by 5 bases and J by 6 bases, with 16 bases left in between. The CDR3, as DNA: TGTGCCAGCAGTCGTGACAGCCTGTACGCTGAAGCTTTCTTT. It translates to CASSRDSLYAEAFF.

This clone has only a few counts. The gene calls are TRBV11-2 and TRBJ2-7; D possibly corresponds to TRBD1 (5 bases). From germline, CDR1 is SGHAT and CDR2 FQNNGV. Trimming pared 5 bases from V and 1 base from J, leaving 12 bases between. The CDR3 sequence is 14 residues long. CDR3 DNA sequence: TGTGCCAGCAGCCCAGGGTTCTTTTCCTACGAGCAGTACTTC. Its translation: CASSPGFFSYEQYF.

A single count supports this clone. V usage is TRBV4-3 and J usage is TRBJ2-3; 9 bases map to TRBD2. The V segment lost 2 bases and the J segment 2 bases; nucleotides outside the gene matches: 5. This CDR3 contains 16 residues. The germline gives CDR1 LGHNA, CDR2 YSLEER. The CDR3 here is CASSQSGGRATDTQYF. As DNA, the CDR3 is TGCGCCAGCAGCCAATCGGGCGGGAGGGCCACAGATACGCAGTATTTT.

This chain joins TRBV15 and TRBJ2-6; TRBD1 might be the D (5 bases). The CDR3 extends over 16 amino acids. Trimming left V 0 bases short and J 4 bases short, with 10 bases between. Germline CDR1 and CDR2: LNHNV and YYDKDF (reference sequence). The CDR3 coding sequence is TGTGCCACCAGCAGAGATTTGGGGCAGGGGGCCAACGTCCTGACTTTC. Protein product: CATSRDLGQGANVLTF.

The chain is built from TRBV6-9 and TRBJ1-4, with TRBD1 matching over 9 bases. CDR3 length equals 15 residues. The ends lost 3 bases at V and 6 bases at J; junction bases unmatched: 5. The germline V gene encodes CDR1 MNHGY and CDR2 SVAAGI. CDR3 in amino acids: CASSYSGQGYEKLFF. Written as DNA, the CDR3 is TGTGCCAGCAGTTACTCGGGACAGGGCTATGAAAAACTGTTTTTT.

This clone was seen at least ten times. At the DNA level, this CDR3 is encoded by other sequences in the same sample as well. The chain is built from TRBV28 and TRBJ1-1; D not resolved. Germline values: CDR1 MDHEN, CDR2 SYDVKM. Trimming removed 5 bases from V and 5 bases from J, with 9 bases in between. The CDR3 sequence is 12 residues long. The CDR3, as DNA: TGTGCCAGCAGTGAGAGGAGAACTGAAGCTTTCTTT. This encodes CASSERRTEAFF.

The J gene is TRBJ2-1, the V gene TRBV11-2; 14 nucleotides agree with TRBD2. Germline V gives CDR1 SGHAT, CDR2 FQNNGV. The CDR3 is made up of 16 amino acids. Trimming removed 5 bases from V and 9 bases from J; junction bases left unmatched: 9. CDR3 in DNA: TGTGCCAGCAGCCGCGGGACTAGCGGGAGTTTAGGTGAGCAGTTCTTC. Residues: CASSRGTSGSLGEQFF.

J is TRBJ2-1 and V is TRBV4-1; 9 bases line up with TRBD1. The V and J ends lost 0 bases and 4 bases, in that order; junction bases with no gene match: 4. This CDR3 contains 16 residues. Germline CDR1 MGHRA, CDR2 YSYEKL. CDR3: CASSQDDRGLYNEQFF. CDR3 in DNA: TGCGCCAGCAGCCAAGACGACAGGGGGTTGTACAATGAGCAGTTCTTC.

This clone was observed a handful of times. The V and J genes are TRBV7-2 and TRBJ2-5, with a weak D call TRBD2 (7 bases). V lost 1 base and J 13 bases, leaving 16 bases between the germline ends. The CDR3 covers 13 residues. Per the germline V gene, CDR1 is SGHTA and CDR2 is FQGNSA. The CDR3 DNA sequence: TGTGCCAGCAGCTTAGAGGGGGGGCACTCCAGGTACTTC. Translation: CASSLEGGHSRYF.

This clone was recorded once. As DNA, the CDR3 is TGTGCCAGCAGCTTGGGGACAGGGGATCCGCAGTATTTT. Its protein is CASSLGTGDPQYF. The rearrangement uses TRBV5-4 and TRBJ2-3, with 9 bases lining up with TRBD1. The CDR3 length is 13 residues. Losses at the gene ends were 0 bases for V and 10 bases for J; bases not matched to a gene: 3. Germline V lookup: CDR1 SGHNT, CDR2 YYREEE (reference sequence).

The rearrangement uses TRBV6-1 and TRBJ1-1, with D possibly being TRBD1 (6 bases). Germline lookup yields CDR1 MNHNS and CDR2 SASEGT. V was pared by 5 bases and J by 6 bases, with 16 bases between. The CDR3 consists of 14 residues. The CDR3 DNA is TGTGCCAGCAGTATCAGGGGCTCTGGGGCTGAAGCTTTCTTT. This sequence encodes CASSIRGSGAEAFF.

The chain carries TRBV5-1 and TRBJ2-1; D possibly corresponds to TRBD1 (5 bases). Germline loops: CDR1 SGHRS, CDR2 YFSETQ. This CDR3 contains 15 residues. V was pared by 0 bases and J by 2 bases, with 9 bases between. CDR3: CASSLVGDTYNEQFF. The CDR3 nucleotides are TGCGCCAGCAGCTTGGTAGGGGATACCTACAATGAGCAGTTCTTC.

The chain is built from TRBV12-5 and TRBJ2-3; D may correspond to TRBD1 or TRBD2 (5 bases each). The CDR3 is 15 amino acids. Germline V gives CDR1 LGHNT, CDR2 FRNRAP. Trimming took off 1 base at V and 0 bases at J, with 8 bases between the two ends. The CDR3 loop reads CASGLGDVSTDTQYF. The CDR3 region has the DNA TGTGCTAGTGGTTTGGGGGACGTTAGCACAGATACGCAGTATTTT.

The CDR3 nucleotides are TGTGCCAGTAGTCCTTCACACTCAGGGGGTGTGAATGAGCAGTTCTTC. As protein: CASSPSHSGGVNEQFF. The chain links TRBV19 to TRBJ2-1; TRBD1 agrees at 7 bases. J gave up 7 bases and V 5 bases, and 14 bases lay outside the gene matches. This CDR3 region has 16 residues. Germline V lookup: CDR1 LNHDA, CDR2 SQIVND (reference sequence).

This clone was detected only a few times. Just one base apart from a much larger clone, this may be a read error. Other DNA sequences in this sample translate to the same CDR3. This chain uses TRBV7-9 with TRBJ1-1; 7 nucleotides align to TRBD1. CDR1 is SEHNR, CDR2 FQNEAQ, per germline (reference sequence). V trimming: 2 bases; J trimming: 1 base; junction bases outside the gene matches: 1. The CDR3 is 14 amino acids. The CDR3 spells CASSLQGGNTEAFF. DNA of the CDR3: TGTGCCAGCAGCTTACAGGGGGGGAACACTGAAGCTTTCTTT.

This chain links TRBV28 with TRBJ1-2; D gene unclear. The CDR3 runs 12 residues. In germline, CDR1 is MDHEN, CDR2 SYDVKM. V lost 2 bases and J lost 4, with 5 bases in between. CDR3 sequence: CASSLQRYGYTF. Here the CDR3 DNA reads TGTGCCAGCAGTTTACAGCGCTATGGCTACACCTTC.

The chain is built from TRBV18 and TRBJ1-2, with 10 bases identical to TRBD1. Germline loops: CDR1 KGHSH, CDR2 LQKENI. CDR3 length: 15 amino acids. V lost 3 bases and J lost 3; bases outside the gene matches: 4. CDR3 region: CASSPRQGADYGYTF. CDR3 coding DNA: TGTGCCAGCTCACCTAGACAGGGGGCTGACTATGGCTACACCTTC.

The chain employs TRBV29-1 and TRBJ1-3, with D hard to call. V was trimmed by 3 bases and J by 4 bases, leaving 10 bases between them. The CDR3 is made up of 13 amino acids. The germline CDR1 and CDR2 sequences are SQVTM and ANQGSEA. CDR3 amino acids: CSVDSQLGNTIYF. CDR3 nucleotides: TGCAGCGTTGATAGTCAACTCGGAAACACCATATATTTT.

The V gene is TRBV5-5, the J gene TRBJ2-5; 7 positions agree with TRBD1. Germline V gene sequence: CDR1 SGHKS, CDR2 YYEKEE (reference sequence). V was clipped by 6 bases and J by 0 bases; unmatched bases: 5. The CDR3 has 14 residues. DNA for the CDR3: TGTGCCAGCACCTCGGGACAGAACCAAGAGACCCAGTACTTC. It codes for CASTSGQNQETQYF.

The chain couples TRBV5-1 to TRBJ2-7, with D possibly being TRBD1 or TRBD2 (5 bases each). There are 16 residues in the CDR3. Germline V gene sequence: CDR1 SGHRS, CDR2 YFSETQ. V was clipped by 3 bases and J by 0 bases, with 16 bases between them. The CDR3 spells CASSSMGRGVSYEQYF. The CDR3 DNA follows: TGCGCCAGCAGCTCGATGGGGCGAGGGGTCTCCTACGAGCAGTACTTC.